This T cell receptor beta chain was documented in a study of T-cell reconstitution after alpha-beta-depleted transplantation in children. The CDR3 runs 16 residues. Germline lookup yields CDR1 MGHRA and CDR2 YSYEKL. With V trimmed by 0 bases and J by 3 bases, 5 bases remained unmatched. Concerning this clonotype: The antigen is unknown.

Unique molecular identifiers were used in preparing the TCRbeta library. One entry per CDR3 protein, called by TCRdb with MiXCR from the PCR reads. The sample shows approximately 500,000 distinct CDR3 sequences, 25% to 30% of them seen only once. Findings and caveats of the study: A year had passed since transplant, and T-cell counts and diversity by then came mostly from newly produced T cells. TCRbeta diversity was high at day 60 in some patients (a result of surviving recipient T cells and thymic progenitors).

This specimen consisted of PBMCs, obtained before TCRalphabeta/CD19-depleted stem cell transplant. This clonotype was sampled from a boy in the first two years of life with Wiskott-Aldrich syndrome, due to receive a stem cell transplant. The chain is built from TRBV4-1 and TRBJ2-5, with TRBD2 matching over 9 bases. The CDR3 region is CASSQDIGGGEETQYF. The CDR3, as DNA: TGCGCCAGCAGCCAAGATATCGGCGGGGGGGAAGAGACCCAGTACTTC.